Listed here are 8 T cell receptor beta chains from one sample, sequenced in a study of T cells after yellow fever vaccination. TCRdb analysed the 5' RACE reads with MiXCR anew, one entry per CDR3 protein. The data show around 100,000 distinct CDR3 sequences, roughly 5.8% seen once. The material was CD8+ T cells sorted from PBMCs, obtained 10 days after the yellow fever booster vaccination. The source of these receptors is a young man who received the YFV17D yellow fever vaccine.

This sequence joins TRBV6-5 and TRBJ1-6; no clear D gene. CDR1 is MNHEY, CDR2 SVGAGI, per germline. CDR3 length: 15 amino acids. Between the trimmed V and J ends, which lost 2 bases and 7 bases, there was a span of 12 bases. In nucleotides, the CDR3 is TGTGCCAGCAGTTACGTGGCAGGCGAGAATTCACCCCTCCACTTT. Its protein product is CASSYVAGENSPLHF.

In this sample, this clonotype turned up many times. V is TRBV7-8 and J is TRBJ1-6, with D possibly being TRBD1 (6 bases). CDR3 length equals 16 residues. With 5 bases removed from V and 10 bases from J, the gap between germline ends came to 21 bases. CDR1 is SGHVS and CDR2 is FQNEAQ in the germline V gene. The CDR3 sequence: CASSPPRQGNLSPLHF. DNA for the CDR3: TGTGCCAGCAGCCCCCCCCGGCAGGGGAATCTATCACCCCTCCACTTT.

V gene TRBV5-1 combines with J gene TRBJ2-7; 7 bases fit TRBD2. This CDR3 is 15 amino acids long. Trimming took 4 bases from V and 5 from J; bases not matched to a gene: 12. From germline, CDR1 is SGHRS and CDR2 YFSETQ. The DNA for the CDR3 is TGCGCCAGCAGCCCTAACGACCTGACTAGCCACGAGCAGTACTTC. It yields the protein CASSPNDLTSHEQYF.

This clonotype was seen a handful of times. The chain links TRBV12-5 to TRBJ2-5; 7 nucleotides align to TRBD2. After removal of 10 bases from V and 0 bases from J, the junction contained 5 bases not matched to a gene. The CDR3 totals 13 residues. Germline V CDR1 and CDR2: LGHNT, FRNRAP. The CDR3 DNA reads TGTGCTACCGCGGGAGAGAACCAAGAGACCCAGTACTTC. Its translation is CATAGENQETQYF. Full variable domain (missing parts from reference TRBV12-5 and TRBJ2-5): DARVTQTPRHKVTEMGQEVTMRCQPILGHNTVFWYRQTMMQGLELLAYFRNRAPLDDSGMPKDRFSAEMPDATLATLKIQPSEPRDSAVYFCATAGENQETQYFGPGTRLLVL.

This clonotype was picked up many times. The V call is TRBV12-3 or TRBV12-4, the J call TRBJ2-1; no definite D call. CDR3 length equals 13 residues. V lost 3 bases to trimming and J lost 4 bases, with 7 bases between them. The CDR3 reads CASSFGSYNEQFF. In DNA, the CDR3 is TGTGCCAGCAGTTTTGGTAGTTACAATGAGCAGTTCTTC.

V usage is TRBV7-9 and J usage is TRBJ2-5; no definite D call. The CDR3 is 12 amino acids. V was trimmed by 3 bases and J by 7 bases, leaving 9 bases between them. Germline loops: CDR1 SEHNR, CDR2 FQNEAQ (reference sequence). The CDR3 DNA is TGTGCCAGCAGCTTGGCCGATAGGACCCAGTACTTC. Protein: CASSLADRTQYF.

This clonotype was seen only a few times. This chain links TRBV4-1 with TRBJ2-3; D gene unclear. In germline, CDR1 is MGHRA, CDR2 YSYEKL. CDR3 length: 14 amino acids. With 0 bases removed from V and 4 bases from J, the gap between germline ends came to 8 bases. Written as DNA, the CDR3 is TGCGCCAGCAGCCAAGATTTCGGCGCAGATACGCAGTATTTT. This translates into CASSQDFGADTQYF.

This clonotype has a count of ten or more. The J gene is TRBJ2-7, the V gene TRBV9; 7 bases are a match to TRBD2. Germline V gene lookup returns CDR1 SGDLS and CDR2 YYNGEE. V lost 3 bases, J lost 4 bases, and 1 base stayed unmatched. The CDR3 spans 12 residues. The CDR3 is CASSDGGYEQYF. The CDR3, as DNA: TGTGCCAGCAGCGACGGGGGGTACGAGCAGTACTTC. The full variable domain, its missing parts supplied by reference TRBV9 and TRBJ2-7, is DSGVTQTPKHLITATGQRVTLRCSPRSGDLSVYWYQQSLDQGLQFLIQYYNGEERAKGNILERFSAQQFPDLHSELNLSSLELGDSALYFCASSDGGYEQYFGPGTRLTVT.